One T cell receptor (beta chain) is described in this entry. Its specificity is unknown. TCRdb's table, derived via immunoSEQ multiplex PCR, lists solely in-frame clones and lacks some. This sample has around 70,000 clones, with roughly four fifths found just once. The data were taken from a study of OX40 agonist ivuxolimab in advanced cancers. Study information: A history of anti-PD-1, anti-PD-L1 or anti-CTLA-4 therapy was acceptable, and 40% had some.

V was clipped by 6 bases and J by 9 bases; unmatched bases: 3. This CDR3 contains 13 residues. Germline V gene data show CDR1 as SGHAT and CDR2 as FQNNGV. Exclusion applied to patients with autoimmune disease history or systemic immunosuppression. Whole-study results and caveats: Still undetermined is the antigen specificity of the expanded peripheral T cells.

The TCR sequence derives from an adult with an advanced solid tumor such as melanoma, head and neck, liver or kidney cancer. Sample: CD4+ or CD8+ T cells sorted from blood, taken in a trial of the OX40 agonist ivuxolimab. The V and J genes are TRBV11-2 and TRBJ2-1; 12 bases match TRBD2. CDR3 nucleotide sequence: TGTGCCAGCAGGGGACTAGCGGGCGTTGAGCAGTTCTTC. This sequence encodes CASRGLAGVEQFF.